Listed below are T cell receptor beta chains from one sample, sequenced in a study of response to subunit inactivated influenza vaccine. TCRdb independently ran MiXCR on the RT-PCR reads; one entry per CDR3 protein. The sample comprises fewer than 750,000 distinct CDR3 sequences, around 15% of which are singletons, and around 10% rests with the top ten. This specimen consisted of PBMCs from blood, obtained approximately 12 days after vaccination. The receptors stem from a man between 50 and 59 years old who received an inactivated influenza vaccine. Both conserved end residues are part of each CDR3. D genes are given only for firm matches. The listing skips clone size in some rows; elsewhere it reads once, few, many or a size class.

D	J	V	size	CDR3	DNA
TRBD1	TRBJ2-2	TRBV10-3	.	CAISETGQTNTGELFF	TGTGCCATCAGTGAGACGGGACAGACGAACACCGGGGAGCTGTTTTTT
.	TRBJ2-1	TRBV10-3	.	CAISESFFPSETTGLNNEQFF	TGTGCCATCAGTGAGTCGTTTTTTCCTTCAGAGACAACAGGGTTGAACAATGAGCAGTTCTTC
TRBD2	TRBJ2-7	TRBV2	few	CASSEREGSYEQYF	TGTGCCAGCAGTGAGAGGGAGGGATCCTACGAGCAGTACTTC
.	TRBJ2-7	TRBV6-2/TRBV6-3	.	CASSYLAVFGTYEQYF	TGTGCCAGCAGTTACTTGGCGGTTTTTGGCACCTACGAGCAGTACTTC
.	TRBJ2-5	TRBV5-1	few	CASSFQGGETQYF	TGCGCCAGCAGCTTTCAGGGCGGAGAGACCCAGTACTTC
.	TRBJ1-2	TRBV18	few	CASSPSSSVMDGYTF	TGTGCCAGCTCACCATCTTCCTCGGTTATGGATGGCTACACCTTC
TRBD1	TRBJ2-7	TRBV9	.	CASSVAGQGGYEQYF	TGTGCCAGCAGCGTAGCTGGACAGGGGGGATACGAGCAGTACTTC
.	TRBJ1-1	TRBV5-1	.	CASSREGTSNTEAFF	TGCGCCAGCAGCAGAGAAGGGACATCGAACACTGAAGCTTTCTTT
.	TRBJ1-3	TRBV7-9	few	CASSESWTSSGNTIYF	TGTGCCAGCAGCGAATCATGGACTTCCTCTGGAAACACCATATATTTT
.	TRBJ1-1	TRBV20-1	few	CSARGWDSTEAFF	TGCAGTGCTAGAGGGTGGGATAGCACTGAAGCTTTCTTT
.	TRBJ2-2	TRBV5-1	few	CASTQGTGELLFF	TGCGCCAGCACCCAGGGAACCGGGGAGCTGCTGTTTTTT
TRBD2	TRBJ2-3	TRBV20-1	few	CSARPPPGLAGDGTDTQYF	TGCAGTGCTAGACCCCCTCCGGGACTAGCGGGAGACGGCACAGATACGCAGTATTTT
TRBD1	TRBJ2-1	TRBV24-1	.	CATAGQGKMNEQFF	TGTGCCACCGCTGGACAGGGGAAGATGAATGAGCAGTTCTTC
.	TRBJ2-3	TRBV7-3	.	CASTPGYADTQYF	TGTGCCAGCACCCCAGGGTATGCAGATACGCAGTATTTT
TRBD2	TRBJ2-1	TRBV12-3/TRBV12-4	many	CASSLSSGRGNEQFF	TGTGCCAGCAGTTTATCTAGCGGGAGGGGCAATGAGCAGTTCTTC
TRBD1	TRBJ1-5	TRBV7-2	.	CASSLDRGLYQPQHF	TGTGCCAGCAGCTTAGACAGGGGGCTTTATCAGCCCCAGCATTTT
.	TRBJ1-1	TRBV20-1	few	CSARDTGRGTEAFF	TGCAGTGCTAGAGACACAGGCCGGGGCACTGAAGCTTTCTTT
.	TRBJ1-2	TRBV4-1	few	CASRGASFIGGYTF	TGCGCCAGCCGAGGGGCCAGCTTTATAGGCGGCTACACCTTC
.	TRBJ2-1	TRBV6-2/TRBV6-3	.	CASSPLHEQFF	TGTGCCAGCAGTCCCCTCCATGAGCAGTTCTTC
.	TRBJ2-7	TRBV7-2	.	CASSSAPRSGGSYEQYF	TGTGCCAGCAGCTCAGCTCCGCGGAGCGGAGGCTCCTACGAGCAGTACTTC
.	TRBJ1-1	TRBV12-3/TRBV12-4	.	CASSSGVMNTEAFF	TGTGCCAGCAGCTCAGGGGTGATGAACACTGAAGCTTTCTTT
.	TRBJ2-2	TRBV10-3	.	CAWGDPNTGELFF	TGTGCCTGGGGGGATCCGAACACCGGGGAGCTGTTTTTT
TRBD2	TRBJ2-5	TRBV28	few	CASSSLGGRKETQYF	TGTGCCAGCAGTTCCCTGGGGGGGAGGAAAGAGACCCAGTACTTC
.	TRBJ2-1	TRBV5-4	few	CASGVHGGHNEQFF	TGTGCCAGCGGGGTTCACGGGGGGCACAATGAGCAGTTCTTC